This is a list of T cell receptor beta chains from one sample in a study of OX40 agonist ivuxolimab in advanced cancers. The protocol was immunoSEQ multiplex PCR, while the TCRdb copy is restricted to in-frame clones and leaves out a portion. The table lists tens of thousands of clones, nearly 95% of them singletons. This sample comprised CD4+ or CD8+ T cells sorted from blood, obtained in a trial of the OX40 agonist ivuxolimab. These receptors all come from an adult with an advanced solid tumor such as melanoma, head and neck, liver or kidney cancer. Each CDR3 is given with its conserved first and last residue. D genes are given only for firm matches. The size field is filled for only some rows; it gives once, few, many or a size class.

D gene | clone size | J gene | V gene | CDR3 protein | CDR3 DNA
. | . | TRBJ2-7 | TRBV14 | CASSQEARWEQYF | TGTGCCAGCAGCCAAGAGGCGCGGTGGGAGCAGTACTTC
TRBD1 | . | TRBJ2-7 | TRBV9 | CASSVDGTGPYEQYF | TGTGCCAGCAGCGTAGACGGGACAGGTCCCTACGAGCAGTACTTC
. | . | TRBJ2-7 | TRBV4-3 | CASSQVPDRSYEQYF | TGCGCCAGCAGCCAAGTACCGGACAGATCCTACGAGCAGTACTTC
. | . | TRBJ2-7 | TRBV11-1 | CASSLFRDTRTYEQYF | TGTGCCAGCAGCTTATTCCGGGACACCAGGACCTACGAGCAGTACTTC
. | . | TRBJ2-5 | TRBV30 | CAWSMYGVRRLGETQYF | TGTGCCTGGAGTATGTATGGGGTAAGAAGGTTGGGAGAGACCCAGTACTTC
. | . | TRBJ2-4 | TRBV5-3 | CARSFFLLAKNIQYF | TGTGCCAGAAGCTTCTTCCTTCTGGCCAAAAACATTCAGTACTTC
TRBD1 | . | TRBJ1-4 | TRBV4-3 | CASSQDTRGQGNEKLFF | TGCGCCAGCAGCCAAGATACGAGGGGACAGGGTAATGAAAAACTGTTTTTT
TRBD2 | . | TRBJ2-5 | TRBV28 | CASSPIAGGTQETQYF | TGTGCCAGCAGCCCTATAGCGGGAGGCACCCAAGAGACCCAGTACTTC
TRBD1 | . | TRBJ2-1 | TRBV10-1 | CASSEEWAGGVLNEQFF | TGCGCCAGCAGTGAAGAGTGGGCAGGGGGAGTTTTAAATGAGCAGTTCTTC
. | . | TRBJ2-3 | TRBV15 | CATSSFTLGDTQYF | TGTGCCACCAGCAGTTTTACATTAGGAGATACGCAGTATTTT
. | . | TRBJ2-3 | TRBV4-3 | CASSQFARVALDTQYF | TGCGCCAGCAGCCAGTTTGCCAGGGTAGCACTAGATACGCAGTATTTT
TRBD1 | . | TRBJ2-1 | TRBV6-5 | CASRGTGNNEQFF | TGTGCCAGCAGGGGGACAGGGAACAATGAGCAGTTCTTC
TRBD2 | . | TRBJ2-3 | TRBV2 | CASSPEPAGVSDTQYF | TGTGCCAGCAGTCCCGAACCAGCGGGAGTTTCAGATACGCAGTATTTT
TRBD1 | . | TRBJ2-6 | TRBV27 | CASSLLGQDSGANVLTF | TGTGCCAGCAGTTTATTGGGACAGGACTCTGGGGCCAACGTCCTGACTTTC
. | . | TRBJ2-7 | TRBV28 | CASSFGDPWDEQYF | TGTGCCAGCAGTTTCGGCGATCCTTGGGACGAGCAGTACTTC
TRBD1 | . | TRBJ1-5 | TRBV28 | CASSWDRGRGNQPQHF | TGTGCCAGCAGTTGGGACAGGGGAAGAGGCAATCAGCCCCAGCATTTT
TRBD1 | . | TRBJ2-7 | TRBV5-6 | CASSSGTGEQYF | TGTGCCAGCAGCTCGGGGACAGGCGAGCAGTACTTC
. | once | TRBJ2-1 | TRBV27 | CASSLSLDTYNEQFF | TGTGCCAGCAGTTTATCGCTCGACACTTACAATGAGCAGTTCTTC
TRBD2 | . | TRBJ2-7 | TRBV7-9 | CASSSPLVREGLNEQYF | TGTGCCAGCAGCTCCCCTTTGGTGCGGGAGGGCCTGAACGAGCAGTACTTC
TRBD1 | . | TRBJ2-5 | TRBV4-3 | CASSQGQGASETQYF | TGCGCCAGCAGCCAAGGGCAGGGGGCGTCAGAGACCCAGTACTTC
TRBD2 | . | TRBJ2-2 | TRBV29-1 | CSVYGTSETTGELFF | TGCAGCGTCTACGGGACTAGCGAGACCACCGGGGAGCTGTTTTTT
. | . | TRBJ2-1 | TRBV7-9 | CASRLSEARGQFF | TGTGCCAGCAGACTTAGTGAGGCTAGAGGGCAGTTCTTC
. | medium-sized | TRBJ2-7 | TRBV5-6 | CATERGGGISYEQYF | TGTGCCACCGAACGAGGTGGGGGGATCTCCTACGAGCAGTACTTC
TRBD2 | . | TRBJ2-7 | TRBV29-1 | CSGLAGGPLGEQYF | TGCAGCGGTTTAGCGGGAGGGCCTTTGGGCGAGCAGTACTTC
. | once | TRBJ2-7 | TRBV5-4 | CASSQNPYEQYF | TGTGCCAGCAGCCAAAACCCCTACGAGCAGTACTTC
. | . | TRBJ1-3 | TRBV5-5 | CASSPSPSPLTSSGNTIYF | TGTGCCAGCAGCCCAAGCCCTTCCCCTCTAACGAGCTCTGGAAACACCATATATTTT
TRBD1 | . | TRBJ1-3 | TRBV9 | CASSDGTGGRLGTIYF | TGTGCCAGCAGCGACGGGACAGGGGGGCGTCTCGGGACCATATATTTT
. | . | TRBJ2-7 | TRBV5-5 | CASSGGHVYEQYF | TGTGCCAGCAGCGGAGGACACGTCTACGAGCAGTACTTC
. | . | TRBJ2-7 | TRBV11-2 | CASSLDPGLSSYEQYF | TGTGCCAGCAGCTTAGATCCCGGGCTAAGCTCCTACGAGCAGTACTTC
. | . | TRBJ1-4 | TRBV6-1 | CASSEEGGFPNEKLFF | TGTGCCAGCAGTGAAGAGGGGGGCTTTCCTAATGAAAAACTGTTTTTT
. | . | TRBJ2-1 | TRBV13 | CASSSPPGWGLNEQFF | TGTGCCAGCAGCTCCCCCCCGGGTTGGGGCCTCAATGAGCAGTTCTTC
TRBD1 | . | TRBJ1-2 | TRBV27 | CASSFGTGYGYTF | TGTGCCAGCAGTTTCGGGACAGGATATGGCTACACCTTC
. | . | TRBJ1-1 | TRBV7-8 | CASSARAGDGEAFF | TGTGCCAGCAGCGCCCGAGCCGGGGACGGTGAAGCTTTCTTT
TRBD2 | once | TRBJ2-1 | TRBV10-3 | CAIRGSGISNEQFF | TGTGCCATCAGAGGTAGCGGGATTTCCAATGAGCAGTTCTTC
. | . | TRBJ2-5 | TRBV27 | CASKVLGGQETQYF | TGTGCCAGCAAGGTACTAGGGGGCCAAGAGACCCAGTACTTC
. | . | TRBJ1-2 | TRBV7-6 | CASSRLDPRGNYGYTF | TGTGCCAGCAGCCGACTAGACCCGCGTGGTAACTATGGCTACACCTTC
TRBD1 | . | TRBJ1-1 | TRBV4-1 | CASSQGQGAEAFF | TGCGCCAGCAGCCAAGGACAGGGGGCTGAAGCTTTCTTT
TRBD1 | . | TRBJ2-7 | TRBV19 | CASSPSSPGQEIF | TGTGCCAGTAGTCCGTCCTCCCCGGGACAGGAGATCTTC